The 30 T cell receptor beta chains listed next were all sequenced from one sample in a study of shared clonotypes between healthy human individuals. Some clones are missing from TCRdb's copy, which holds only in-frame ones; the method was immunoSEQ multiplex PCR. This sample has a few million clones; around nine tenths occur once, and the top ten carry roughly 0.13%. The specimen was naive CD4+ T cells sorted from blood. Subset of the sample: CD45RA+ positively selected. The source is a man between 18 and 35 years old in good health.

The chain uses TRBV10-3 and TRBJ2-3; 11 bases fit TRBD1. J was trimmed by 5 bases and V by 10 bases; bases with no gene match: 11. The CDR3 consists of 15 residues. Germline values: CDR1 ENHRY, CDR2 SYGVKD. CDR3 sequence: CASKTMGQGVDTQYF. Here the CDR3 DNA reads TGTGCCAGCAAAACGATGGGACAGGGGGTAGATACGCAGTATTTT.

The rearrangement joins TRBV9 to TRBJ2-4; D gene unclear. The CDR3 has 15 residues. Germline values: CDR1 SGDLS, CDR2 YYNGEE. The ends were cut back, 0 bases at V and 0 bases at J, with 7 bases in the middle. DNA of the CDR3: TGTGCCAGCAGCGTAGATGAGGTAGCCAAAAACATTCAGTACTTC. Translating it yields CASSVDEVAKNIQYF.

CDR3 amino acids: CASSPPGWNEQFF. DNA for the CDR3: TGTGCCAGCTCACCACCAGGGTGGAATGAGCAGTTCTTC. The chain is built from TRBV18 and TRBJ2-1; D uncertain. The germline V and J ends were trimmed by 0 bases and 7 bases, with 7 bases remaining between them. Germline assignment: CDR1 KGHSH and CDR2 LQKENI. The CDR3 is made up of 13 amino acids.

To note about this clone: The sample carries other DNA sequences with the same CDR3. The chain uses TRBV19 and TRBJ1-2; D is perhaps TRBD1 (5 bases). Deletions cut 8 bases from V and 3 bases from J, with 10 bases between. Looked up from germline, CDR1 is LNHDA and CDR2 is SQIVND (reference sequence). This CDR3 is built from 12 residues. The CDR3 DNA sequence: TGTGCCAGTTCCCGGGGGGACTATGGCTACACCTTC. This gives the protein CASSRGDYGYTF. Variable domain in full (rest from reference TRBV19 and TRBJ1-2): DGGITQSPKYLFRKEGQNVTLSCEQNLNHDAMYWYRQDPGQGLRLIYYSQIVNDFQKGDIAEGYSVSREKKESFPLTVTSAQKNPTAFYLCASSRGDYGYTFGSGTRLTVV.

The CDR3 nucleotides read TGTGCCTGGAGCCCCGGACAGGGGGCAGATACGCAGTATTTT. Translating it yields CAWSPGQGADTQYF. V usage is TRBV30 and J usage is TRBJ2-3; 10 nucleotides match TRBD1. CDR1 and CDR2 from the germline V gene are GTSNPN and SVGIG (reference sequence). V was pared by 3 bases and J by 4 bases, with 4 bases of the junction left unmatched. The CDR3 spans 14 residues. The full variable domain, its missing parts supplied by reference TRBV30 and TRBJ2-3, is SQTIHQWPATLVQPVGSPLSLECTVEGTSNPNLYWYRQAAGRGLQLLFYSVGIGQISSEVPQNLSASRPQDRQFILSSKKLLLSDSGFYLCAWSPGQGADTQYFGPGTRLTVL.

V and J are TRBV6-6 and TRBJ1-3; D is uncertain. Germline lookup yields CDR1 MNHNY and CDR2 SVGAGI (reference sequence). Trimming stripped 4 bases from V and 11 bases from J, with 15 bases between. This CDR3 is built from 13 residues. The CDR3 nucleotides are TGTGCCAGCAGTTTCCGGGCTTTCGGGGCCATATATTTT. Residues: CASSFRAFGAIYF.

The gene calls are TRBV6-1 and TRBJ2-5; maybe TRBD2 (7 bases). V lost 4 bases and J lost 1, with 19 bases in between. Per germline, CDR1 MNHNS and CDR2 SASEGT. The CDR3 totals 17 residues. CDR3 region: CASSVNTGGLRQETQYF. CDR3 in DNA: TGTGCCAGCAGTGTTAATACCGGGGGGCTTCGCCAAGAGACCCAGTACTTC.

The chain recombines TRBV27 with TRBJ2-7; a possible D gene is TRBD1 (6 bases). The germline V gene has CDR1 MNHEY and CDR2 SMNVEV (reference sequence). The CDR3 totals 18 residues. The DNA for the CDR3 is TGTCCCCCGGTTGCCAGAACAGGGACCTTTTGCCTCTCCTACGAGCAGTACTTC. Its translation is CPPVARTGTFCLSYEQYF.

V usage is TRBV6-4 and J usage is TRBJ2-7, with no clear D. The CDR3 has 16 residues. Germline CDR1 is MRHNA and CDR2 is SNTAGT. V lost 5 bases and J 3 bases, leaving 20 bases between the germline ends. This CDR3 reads CASSNTNGTLYYEQYF. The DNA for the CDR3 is TGTGCCAGCAGTAATACCAACGGCACCCTTTACTACGAGCAGTACTTC.

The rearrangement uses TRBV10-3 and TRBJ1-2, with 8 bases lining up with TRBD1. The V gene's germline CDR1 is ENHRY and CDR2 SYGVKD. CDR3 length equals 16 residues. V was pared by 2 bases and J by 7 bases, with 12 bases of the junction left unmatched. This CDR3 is CAISERSYTGGGGYTF. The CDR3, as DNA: TGTGCCATCAGTGAGCGAAGTTACACAGGGGGAGGTGGCTACACCTTC.

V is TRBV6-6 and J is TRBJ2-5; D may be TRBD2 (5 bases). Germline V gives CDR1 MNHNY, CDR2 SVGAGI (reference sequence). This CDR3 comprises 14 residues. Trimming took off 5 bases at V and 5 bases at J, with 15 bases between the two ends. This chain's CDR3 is CASSGFLASETQYF. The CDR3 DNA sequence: TGTGCCAGCAGTGGCTTCCTAGCATCGGAGACCCAGTACTTC.

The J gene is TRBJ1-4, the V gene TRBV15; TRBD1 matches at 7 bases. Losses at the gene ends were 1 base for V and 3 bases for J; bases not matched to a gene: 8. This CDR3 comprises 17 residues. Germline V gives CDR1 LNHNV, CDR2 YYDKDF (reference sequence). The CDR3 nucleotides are TGTGCCACCAGCAGAGTGGCAGGGGGATCATCTAATGAAAAACTGTTTTTT. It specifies CATSRVAGGSSNEKLFF.

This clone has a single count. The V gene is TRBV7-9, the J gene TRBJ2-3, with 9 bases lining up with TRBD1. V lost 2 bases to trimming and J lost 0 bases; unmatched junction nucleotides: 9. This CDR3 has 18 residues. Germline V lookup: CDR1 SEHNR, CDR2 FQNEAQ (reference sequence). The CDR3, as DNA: TGTGCCAGCAGCTTAACCACTGGACAGGGGTCTAGCACAGATACGCAGTATTTT. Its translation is CASSLTTGQGSSTDTQYF.

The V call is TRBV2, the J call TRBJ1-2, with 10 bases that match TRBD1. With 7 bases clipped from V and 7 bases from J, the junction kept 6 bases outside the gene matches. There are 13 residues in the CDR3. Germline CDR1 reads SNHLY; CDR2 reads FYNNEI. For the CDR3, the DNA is TGTGCCAGCACCCGGACAGGGGGTCTTGGCTACACCTTC. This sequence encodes CASTRTGGLGYTF.

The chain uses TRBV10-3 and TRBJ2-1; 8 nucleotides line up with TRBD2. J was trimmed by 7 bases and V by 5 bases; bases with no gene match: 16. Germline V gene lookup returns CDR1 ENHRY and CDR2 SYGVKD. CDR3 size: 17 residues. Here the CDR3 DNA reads TGTGCCATCAGTTCCTTGGCCAGCGGGGGAGCAAGGAATGAGCAGTTCTTC. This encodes CAISSLASGGARNEQFF.

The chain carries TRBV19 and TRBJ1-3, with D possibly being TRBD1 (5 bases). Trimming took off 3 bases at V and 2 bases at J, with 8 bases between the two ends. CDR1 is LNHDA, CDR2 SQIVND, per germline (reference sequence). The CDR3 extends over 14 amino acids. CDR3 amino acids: CASSIEGTGNTIYF. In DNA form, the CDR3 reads TGTGCCAGTAGTATCGAGGGGACTGGAAACACCATATATTTT.

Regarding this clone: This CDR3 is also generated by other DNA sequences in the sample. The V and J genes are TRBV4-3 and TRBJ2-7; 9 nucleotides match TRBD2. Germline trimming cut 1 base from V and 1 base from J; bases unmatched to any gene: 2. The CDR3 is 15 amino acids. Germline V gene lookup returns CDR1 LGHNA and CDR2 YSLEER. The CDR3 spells CASSQVTSGSYEQYF. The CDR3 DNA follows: TGCGCCAGCAGCCAAGTCACTAGCGGGTCCTACGAGCAGTACTTC.

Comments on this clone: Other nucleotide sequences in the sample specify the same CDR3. The CDR3 sequence is CASSQGSYNSPLHF. CDR3 DNA sequence: TGTGCCAGCTCACAGGGTTCCTATAATTCACCCCTCCACTTT. This chain connects TRBV18 to TRBJ1-6; D unclear. The CDR3 extends over 14 amino acids. With 4 bases removed from V and 1 base from J, the gap between germline ends came to 5 bases. Per germline, CDR1 KGHSH and CDR2 LQKENI.

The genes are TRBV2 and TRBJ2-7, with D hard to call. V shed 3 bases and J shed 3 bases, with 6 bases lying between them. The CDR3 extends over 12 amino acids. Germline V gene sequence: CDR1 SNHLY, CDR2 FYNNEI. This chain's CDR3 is CASSDDIYEQYF. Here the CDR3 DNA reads TGTGCCAGCAGTGATGACATCTACGAGCAGTACTTC.

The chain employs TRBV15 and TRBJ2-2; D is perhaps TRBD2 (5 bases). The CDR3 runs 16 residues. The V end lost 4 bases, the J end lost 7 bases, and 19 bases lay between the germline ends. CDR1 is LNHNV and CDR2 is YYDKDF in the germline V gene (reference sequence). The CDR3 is CATSKVPLRAGGELFF. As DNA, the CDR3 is TGTGCCACCAGCAAGGTACCGCTGAGGGCCGGCGGGGAGCTGTTTTTT.

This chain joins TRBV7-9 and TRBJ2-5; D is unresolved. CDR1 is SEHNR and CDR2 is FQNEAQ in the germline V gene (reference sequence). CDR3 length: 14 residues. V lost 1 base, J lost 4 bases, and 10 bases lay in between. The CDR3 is CASSLDPGLETQYF. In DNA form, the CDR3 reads TGTGCCAGCAGCTTAGATCCCGGGCTAGAGACCCAGTACTTC.

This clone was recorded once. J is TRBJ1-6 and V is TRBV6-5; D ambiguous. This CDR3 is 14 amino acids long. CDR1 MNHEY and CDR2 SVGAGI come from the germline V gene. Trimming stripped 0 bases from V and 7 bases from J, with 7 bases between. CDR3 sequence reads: CASSYSLANSPLHF. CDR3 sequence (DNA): TGTGCCAGCAGTTACTCTTTAGCAAATTCACCCCTCCACTTT.

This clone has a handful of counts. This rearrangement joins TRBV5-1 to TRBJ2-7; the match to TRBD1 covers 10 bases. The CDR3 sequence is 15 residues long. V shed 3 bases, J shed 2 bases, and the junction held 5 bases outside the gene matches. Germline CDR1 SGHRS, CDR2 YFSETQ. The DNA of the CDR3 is TGCGCCAGCAGCTGGACAGGGGGGCTGACCTACGAGCAGTACTTC. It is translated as CASSWTGGLTYEQYF.

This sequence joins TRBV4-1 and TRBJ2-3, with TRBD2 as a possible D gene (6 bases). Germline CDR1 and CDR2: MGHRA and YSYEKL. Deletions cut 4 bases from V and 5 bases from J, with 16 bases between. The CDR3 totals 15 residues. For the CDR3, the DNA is TGCGCCAGCAGCCCCGTCGGCGGGATTAAAGATACGCAGTATTTT. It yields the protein CASSPVGGIKDTQYF.

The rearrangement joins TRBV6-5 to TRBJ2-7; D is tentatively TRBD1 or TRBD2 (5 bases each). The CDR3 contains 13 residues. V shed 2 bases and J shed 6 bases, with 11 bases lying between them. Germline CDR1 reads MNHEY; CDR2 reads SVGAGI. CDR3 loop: CASSYLGAGEQYF. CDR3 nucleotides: TGTGCCAGCAGTTACCTCGGGGCGGGCGAGCAGTACTTC.

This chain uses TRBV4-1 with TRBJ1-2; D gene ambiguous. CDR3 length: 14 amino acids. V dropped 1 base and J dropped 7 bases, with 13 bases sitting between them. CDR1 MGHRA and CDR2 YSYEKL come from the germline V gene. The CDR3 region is CASSQVTSTTGYTF. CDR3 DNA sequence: TGCGCCAGCAGCCAAGTCACCTCAACTACTGGCTACACCTTC.

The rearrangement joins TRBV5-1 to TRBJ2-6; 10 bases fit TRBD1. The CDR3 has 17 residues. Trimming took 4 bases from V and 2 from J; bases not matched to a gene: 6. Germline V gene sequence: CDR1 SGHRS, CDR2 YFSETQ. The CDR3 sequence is CASSPGTGAAGANVLTF. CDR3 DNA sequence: TGCGCCAGCAGCCCAGGGACAGGGGCTGCTGGGGCCAACGTCCTGACTTTC.

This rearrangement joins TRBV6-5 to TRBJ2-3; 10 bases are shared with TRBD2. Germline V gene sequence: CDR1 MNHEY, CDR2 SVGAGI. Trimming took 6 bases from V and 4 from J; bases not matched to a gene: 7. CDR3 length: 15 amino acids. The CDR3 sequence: CASRKREGNPDTQYF. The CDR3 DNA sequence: TGTGCCAGCAGAAAGCGGGAGGGCAACCCAGATACGCAGTATTTT.

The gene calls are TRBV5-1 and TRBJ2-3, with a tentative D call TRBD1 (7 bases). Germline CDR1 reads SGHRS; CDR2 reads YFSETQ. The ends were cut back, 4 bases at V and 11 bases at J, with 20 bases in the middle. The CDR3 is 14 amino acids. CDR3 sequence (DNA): TGCGCCAGCAGCCCCGGGACAGTGGGGGGAGGGCAGTATTTT. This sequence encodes CASSPGTVGGGQYF.

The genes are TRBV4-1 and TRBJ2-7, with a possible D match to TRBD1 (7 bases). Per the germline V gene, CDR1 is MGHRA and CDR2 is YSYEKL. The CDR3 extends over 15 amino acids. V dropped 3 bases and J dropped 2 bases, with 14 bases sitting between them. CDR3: CASSQHRGLTYEQYF. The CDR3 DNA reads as TGCGCCAGCAGCCAGCACAGGGGACTTACCTACGAGCAGTACTTC.